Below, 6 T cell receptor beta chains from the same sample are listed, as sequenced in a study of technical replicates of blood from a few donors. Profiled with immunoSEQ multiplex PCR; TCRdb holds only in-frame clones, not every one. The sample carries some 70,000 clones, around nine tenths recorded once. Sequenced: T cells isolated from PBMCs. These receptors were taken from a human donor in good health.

The CDR3 spells CASGLGLAINQPQHF. For the CDR3, the DNA is TGTGCTAGTGGTTTGGGCCTGGCAATTAATCAGCCCCAGCATTTT. The rearrangement joins TRBV12-5 to TRBJ1-5; D is unresolved. The CDR3 extends over 15 amino acids. V was trimmed by 1 base and J by 4 bases, leaving 11 bases between them. Germline CDR1 reads LGHNT; CDR2 reads FRNRAP.

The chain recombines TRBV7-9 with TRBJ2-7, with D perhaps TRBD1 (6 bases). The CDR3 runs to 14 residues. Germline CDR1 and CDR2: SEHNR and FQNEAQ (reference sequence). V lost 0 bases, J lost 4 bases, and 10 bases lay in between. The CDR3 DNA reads TGTGCCAGCAGCTTAGCGCCCACAGGGTACGAGCAGTACTTC. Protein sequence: CASSLAPTGYEQYF.

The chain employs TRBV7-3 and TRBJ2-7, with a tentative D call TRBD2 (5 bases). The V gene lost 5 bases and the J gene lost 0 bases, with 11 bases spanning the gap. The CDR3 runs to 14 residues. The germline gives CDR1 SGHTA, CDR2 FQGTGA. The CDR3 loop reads CASSRTLSSYEQYF. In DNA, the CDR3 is TGTGCCAGCAGCCGGACTCTGAGCTCCTACGAGCAGTACTTC.

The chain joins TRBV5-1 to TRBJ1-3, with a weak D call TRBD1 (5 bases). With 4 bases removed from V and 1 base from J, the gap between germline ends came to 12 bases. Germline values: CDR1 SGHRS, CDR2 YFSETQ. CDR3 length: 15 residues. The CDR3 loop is CASSPQGHSGNTIYF. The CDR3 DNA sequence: TGCGCCAGCAGCCCCCAGGGCCATTCTGGAAACACCATATATTTT. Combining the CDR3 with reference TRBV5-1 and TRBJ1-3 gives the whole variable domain KAGVTQTPRYLIKTRGQQVTLSCSPISGHRSVSWYQQTPGQGLQFLFEYFSETQRNKGNFPGRFSGRQFSNSRSEMNVSTLELGDSALYLCASSPQGHSGNTIYFGEGSWLTVV.

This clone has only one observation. In DNA, the CDR3 is TGTGCCAGCAGCAATAGGGGAGGGGACACTGAAGCTTTCTTT. Translation gives CASSNRGGDTEAFF. The rearrangement joins TRBV9 to TRBJ1-1; D is perhaps TRBD1 (5 bases). Between the trimmed V and J ends, which lost 4 bases and 3 bases, there was a span of 13 bases. This CDR3 region has 14 residues. Germline CDR1 and CDR2: SGDLS and YYNGEE.

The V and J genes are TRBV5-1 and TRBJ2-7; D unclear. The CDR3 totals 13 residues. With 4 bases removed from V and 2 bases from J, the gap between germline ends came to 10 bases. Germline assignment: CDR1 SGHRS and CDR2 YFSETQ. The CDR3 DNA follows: TGCGCCAGCAGCCTCGGGTTCCCCTACGAGCAGTACTTC. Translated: CASSLGFPYEQYF.